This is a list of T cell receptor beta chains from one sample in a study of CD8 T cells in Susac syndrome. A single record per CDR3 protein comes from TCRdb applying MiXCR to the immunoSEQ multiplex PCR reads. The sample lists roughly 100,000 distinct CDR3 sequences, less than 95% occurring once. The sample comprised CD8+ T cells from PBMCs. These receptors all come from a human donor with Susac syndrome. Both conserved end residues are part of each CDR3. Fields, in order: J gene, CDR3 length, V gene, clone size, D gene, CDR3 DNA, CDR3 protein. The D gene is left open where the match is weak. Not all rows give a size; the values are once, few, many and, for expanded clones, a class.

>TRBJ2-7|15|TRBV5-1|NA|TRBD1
TGCGCCAGCAGCTTTGGGACAGGGTCATCCTACGAGCAGTACTTC
CASSFGTGSSYEQYF
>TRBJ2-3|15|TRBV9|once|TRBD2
TGTGCCAGCAGCGTAGGGGGACTAGCAACAGATACGCAGTATTTT
CASSVGGLATDTQYF
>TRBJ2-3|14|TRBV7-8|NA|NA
TGTGCCAGCAGCTCGACAGGGAGGGGAGATACGCAGTATTTT
CASSSTGRGDTQYF
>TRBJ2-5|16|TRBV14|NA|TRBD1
TGTGCCAGCAGCCAAGATGGACAGGGGCCTCAAGAGACCCAGTACTTC
CASSQDGQGPQETQYF
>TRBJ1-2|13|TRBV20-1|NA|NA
TGCAGTGCTAGAGGGAGAGGGGATTATGGCTACACCTTC
CSARGRGDYGYTF
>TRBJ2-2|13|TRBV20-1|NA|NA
TGCAGTGCTAGAGGCCCGGACACCGGGGAGCTGTTTTTT
CSARGPDTGELFF
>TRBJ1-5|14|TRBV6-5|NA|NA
TGTGCCAGCAGTTACTCAGGGGGGAATCAGCCCCAGCATTTT
CASSYSGGNQPQHF
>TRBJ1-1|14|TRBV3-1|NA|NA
TGTGCCAGCAGCCCGGGACATCCGAACACTGAAGCTTTCTTT
CASSPGHPNTEAFF
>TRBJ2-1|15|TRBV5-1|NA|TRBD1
TGCGCCAGCAGCTCGCGACAGGGGGCTGCATTTGAGCAGTTCTTC
CASSSRQGAAFEQFF
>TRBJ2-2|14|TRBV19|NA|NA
TGTGCCAGTCGAAGAGGGCAGGGAACCGGGGAGCTGTTTTTT
CASRRGQGTGELFF
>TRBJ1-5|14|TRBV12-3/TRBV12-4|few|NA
TGTGCCAGCAGTCAAGTGACCGGGGGGCAGCCCCAGCATTTT
CASSQVTGGQPQHF
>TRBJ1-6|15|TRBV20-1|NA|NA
TGCAGTGCTACAGGATTTAGCTCCTATAATTCACCCCTCCACTTT
CSATGFSSYNSPLHF
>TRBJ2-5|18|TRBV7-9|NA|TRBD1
TGTGCCAGCAGCTCCCCCACCGGGACAGGGGGAGAGCGAGGGACCCAGTACTTC
CASSSPTGTGGERGTQYF
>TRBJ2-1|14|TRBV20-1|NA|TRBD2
TGCAGTGCTCGCGGGGGGCCCCGTTCCAATGAGCAGTTCTTC
CSARGGPRSNEQFF
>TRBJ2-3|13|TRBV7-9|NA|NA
TGTGCCAGCAGCCCAGCGAGCACAGATACGCAGTATTTT
CASSPASTDTQYF
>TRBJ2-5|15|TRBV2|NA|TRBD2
TGTGCCAGCAGTGGTAACCCTAGCGGGGTGGAGACCCAGTACTTC
CASSGNPSGVETQYF
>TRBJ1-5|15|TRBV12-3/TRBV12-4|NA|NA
TGTGCCAGCAGTCCTTATGAGGGGAACAATCAGCCCCAGCATTTT
CASSPYEGNNQPQHF
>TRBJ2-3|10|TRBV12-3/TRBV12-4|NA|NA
TGTGCCAGCAGTTGGAATACGCAGTATTTT
CASSWNTQYF
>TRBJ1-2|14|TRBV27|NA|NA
TGTGCCAGCAAGCAGGCTCCGGGAATTGAGGGCTACACCTTC
CASKQAPGIEGYTF
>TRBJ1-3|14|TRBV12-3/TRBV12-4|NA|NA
TGTGCCAGCAGTTTAGGGACATTTGGAAACACCATATATTTT
CASSLGTFGNTIYF
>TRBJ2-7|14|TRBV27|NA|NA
TGTGCCAGCAGGCCGGGCCTAAAAATGAACGAGCAGTACTTC
CASRPGLKMNEQYF
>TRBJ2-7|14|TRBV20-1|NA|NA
TGCAGTGCTAGAGATCCATCGATGGGCTACGAGCAGTACTTC
CSARDPSMGYEQYF
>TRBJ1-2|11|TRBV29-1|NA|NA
TGCAGCGGGACCGACAACTATGGCTACACCTTC
CSGTDNYGYTF
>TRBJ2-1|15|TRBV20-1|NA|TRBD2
TGCAGTGCTGCGATAGCGGGGGGCCCCTACTATGAGCAGTTCTTC
CSAAIAGGPYYEQFF
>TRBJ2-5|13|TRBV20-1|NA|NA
TGCAGTGTTCCCACTAGTTCGCGGGAGACCCAGTACTTC
CSVPTSSRETQYF
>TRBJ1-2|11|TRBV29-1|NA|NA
TGCAACACGGACAGAAACTATGGCTACACCTTC
CNTDRNYGYTF
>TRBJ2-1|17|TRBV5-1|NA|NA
TGCGCCAGCAGCTTGGAACTCGGACCGGGGTCAGTCAATGAGCAGTTCTTC
CASSLELGPGSVNEQFF
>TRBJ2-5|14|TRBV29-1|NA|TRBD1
TGCAGCGTTGAAGAACAGGGGATTGGAGAGACCCAGTACTTC
CSVEEQGIGETQYF
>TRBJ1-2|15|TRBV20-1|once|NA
TGCAGTGCTAGAGATTCTAGGACAGCTAACTATGGCTACACCTTC
CSARDSRTANYGYTF
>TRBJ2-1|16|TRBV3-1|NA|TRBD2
TGTGCCAGCAGCCAAGGACTAGCGGGGATGTGGAATGAGCAGTTCTTC
CASSQGLAGMWNEQFF
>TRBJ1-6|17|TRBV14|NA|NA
TGTGCCAGCAACCAAGGACAAGGACACGGGGGGAATTCACCCCTCCACTTT
CASNQGQGHGGNSPLHF
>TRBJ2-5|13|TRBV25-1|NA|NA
TGTGCCAGCAGTGAATATGGCTCAGAGACCCAGTACTTC
CASSEYGSETQYF
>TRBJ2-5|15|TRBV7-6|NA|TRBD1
TGTGCCAGCAGCTCCCGGGACAGGGTGGGGGAGACCCAGTACTTC
CASSSRDRVGETQYF
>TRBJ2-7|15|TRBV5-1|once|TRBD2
TGCGCCAGCAGCTGGAGGACTAGCGGGGAATACGAGCAGTACTTC
CASSWRTSGEYEQYF
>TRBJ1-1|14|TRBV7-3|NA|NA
TGTGCCAGCAGCTTAGATGTAAGGGGCACTGAAGCTTTCTTT
CASSLDVRGTEAFF
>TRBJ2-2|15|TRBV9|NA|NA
TGTGCCAGCAGCGTAGGACAGAACCCGACCGGGGAGCTGTTTTTT
CASSVGQNPTGELFF
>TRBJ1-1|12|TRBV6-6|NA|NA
TGTGCCAGCAGCTCCGGACGAGCTGAAGCTTTCTTT
CASSSGRAEAFF
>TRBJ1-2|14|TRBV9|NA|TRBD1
TGTGCCAGTAGCGAGGGGGCAAGAATCTATGGCTACACCTTC
CASSEGARIYGYTF